The present entry profiles one T cell receptor beta chain with its context. This clonotype occurred many times. No antigen is known for it. Qualities for individual bases were not recorded, and no much larger clone is one base off. For whole blood analysis, about 2.6 ml of peripheral blood was collected from healthy adult volunteers into Tempus tubes, and RNA was extracted following the manufacturer's instructions. The study reported a robust and sensitive protocol to amplify, sequence and analyze TCRs, based on 3' ligation of a UMI-containing oligonucleotide to TCR cDNA. Total RNA was used without cell sorting and was treated with RQ1 DNase before reverse transcription, with a target input of about 1 to 1000 ng. Skin biopsy and whole blood libraries were made to test pipeline robustness in samples where T cells form a minority population. The library was prepared using 5' RACE. TCR RNA was reverse transcribed with SuperScript IV using alpha and beta constant region primers for the blood and skin samples. The ligated cDNA was amplified by four rounds of PCR, in which nested alpha and beta constant region primers were used together with the SP2 primer. An oligonucleotide carrying the Illumina SP2 primer and a UMI was ligated to the 3' end of the cDNA by means of T4 RNA ligase 1. To prevent hairpin formation, the 12-nucleotide UMI was made up of two random hexamers with an eight-base spacer between them. From the second PCR onward, the TCR alpha and beta chain libraries were handled separately, and dual indexing was used for multiplexing. After pooling, the indexed libraries were analyzed by capillary electrophoresis and sequenced on either an Illumina MiSeq or NextSeq. PhiX DNA at about 4.5-8% was added to the libraries to raise base diversity and improve cluster recognition. Under the source paper's analysis protocol: Demultiplexor took UMIs from read 2, joined the UMIs to the TCR sequence from read 1, and separated reads according to sample indices. V and J genes and V-J junctions were identified by Decombinator, and each TCR was assigned a five-part identifier that included V and J deletions. Collapsinator relied on UMIs to correct both sequencing errors and PCR amplification heterogeneity, producing a UMI-based abundance for each TCR. Identifiers were converted to nucleotide sequence by CDR3Translator and translated to amino acids, and CDR3 regions were extracted on the basis of terminal motifs. Error-corrected counts of alpha and beta TCRs from blood and skin were compared after being normalized to the amount of input RNA. TCRdb redid the processing of the public reads, applying fastp at Q25 and MiXCR, and retained in-frame beta chains. Records with the same CDR3 protein are collapsed into one entry carrying the most frequent genes and DNA. V and J calls and clone size were set by TCRdb, not the authors. For this sample there are over 25,000 distinct CDR3 sequences; roughly 25% appear just once. Roughly 1.9% of the sample is taken by the ten largest.

Taken from cysteine to phenylalanine, the CDR3 has 17 residues. CDR3 DNA only is kept here, 51 bases in frame from base 1. At the junction V is shortened by 1 base and J by 4 bases, with 17 bases in between. The CDR1 and CDR2 encoded by the germline V gene are SGHRS and YFSETQ. The data belong to a study of naive and memory T cell subsets (dated by TCRdb to 2015 to 2018). Study-level background: The figure summarizing these samples reported approximately ten blood donors, 7 tuberculin skin test biopsies and 3 saline control biopsies. PCR2 was typically run as a SYBR Green qPCR and stopped at a set threshold, although low-input samples could use end-point PCR of around 6 cycles instead. Results and caveats for the whole study, not just this receptor: The RNA-based method was acknowledged as potentially sensitive to TCR transcript changes with T cell activation and differentiation.

The sequence joins TRBV5-1 to TRBJ2-2; TRBD1 might be the D gene, on 5 matching bases. This clonotype was obtained from a female donor in good health. This receptor carries the CDR3 CASSLLLAGWSTGELFF. The DNA reads TGCGCCAGCAGCTTGCTTCTTGCAGGGTGGAGCACCGGGGAGCTGTTTTTT.